This TCR beta chain was sequenced for a study of blood T cell repertoires in COVID-19. The protocol was immunoSEQ multiplex PCR, while the TCRdb copy is restricted to in-frame clones and leaves out a portion. The data show around 240,000 clones, 75% to 90% seen once. The CDR3 consists of 12 residues. CDR1 is MNHEY, CDR2 SVGAGI, per germline. With 5 bases removed from V and 6 bases from J, the gap between germline ends came to 10 bases. The V call is TRBV6-5, the J call TRBJ2-5; no reliable D call. The receptor was derived from a woman in her twenties or thirties who had recovered from COVID-19. Sequencing was performed on peripheral blood. The CDR3 region has the DNA TGTGCCAGCAGTACCATCGCGAAGACCCAGTACTTC. Translating gives CASSTIAKTQYF.